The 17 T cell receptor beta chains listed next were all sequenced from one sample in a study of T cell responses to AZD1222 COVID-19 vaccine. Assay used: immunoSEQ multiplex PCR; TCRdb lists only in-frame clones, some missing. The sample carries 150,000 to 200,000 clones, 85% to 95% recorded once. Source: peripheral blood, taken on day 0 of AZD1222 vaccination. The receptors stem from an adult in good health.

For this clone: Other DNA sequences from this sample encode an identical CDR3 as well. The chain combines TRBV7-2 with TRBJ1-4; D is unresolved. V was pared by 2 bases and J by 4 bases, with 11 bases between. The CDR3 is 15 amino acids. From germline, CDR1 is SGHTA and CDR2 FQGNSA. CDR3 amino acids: CASSLTGGFNEKLFF. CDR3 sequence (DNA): TGTGCCAGCAGCTTAACTGGAGGCTTTAATGAAAAACTGTTTTTT.

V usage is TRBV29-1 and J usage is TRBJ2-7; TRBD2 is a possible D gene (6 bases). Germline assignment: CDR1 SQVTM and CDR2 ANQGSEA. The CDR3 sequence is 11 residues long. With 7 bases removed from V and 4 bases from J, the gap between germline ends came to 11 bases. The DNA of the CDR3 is TGCAGCGGCGGGATCCAGTACGAGCAGTACTTC. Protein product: CSGGIQYEQYF.

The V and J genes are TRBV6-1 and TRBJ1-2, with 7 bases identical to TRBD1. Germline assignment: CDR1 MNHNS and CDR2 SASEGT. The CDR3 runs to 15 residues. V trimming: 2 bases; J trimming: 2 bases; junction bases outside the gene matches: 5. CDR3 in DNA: TGTGCCAGCAGTGAACCGACAGGGCCCAACTATGGCTACACCTTC. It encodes CASSEPTGPNYGYTF.

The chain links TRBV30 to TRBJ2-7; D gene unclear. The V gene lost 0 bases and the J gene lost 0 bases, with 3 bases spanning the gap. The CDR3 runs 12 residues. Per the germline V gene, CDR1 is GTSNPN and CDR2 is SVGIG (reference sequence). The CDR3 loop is CAWSVSSYEQYF. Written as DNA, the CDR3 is TGTGCCTGGAGTGTCAGCTCCTACGAGCAGTACTTC.

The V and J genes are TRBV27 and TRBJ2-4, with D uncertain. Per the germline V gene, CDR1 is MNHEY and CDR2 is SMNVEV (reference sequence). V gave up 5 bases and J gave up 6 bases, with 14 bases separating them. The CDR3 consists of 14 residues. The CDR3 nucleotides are TGTGCCAGCAGTGAGTACCCACGGCCAAACATTCAGTACTTC. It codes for CASSEYPRPNIQYF.

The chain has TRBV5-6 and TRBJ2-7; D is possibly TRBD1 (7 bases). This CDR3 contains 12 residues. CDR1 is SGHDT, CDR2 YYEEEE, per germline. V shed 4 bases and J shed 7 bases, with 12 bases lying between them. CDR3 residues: CASSLQGREQYF. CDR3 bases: TGTGCCAGCAGCCTACAGGGGAGGGAGCAGTACTTC.

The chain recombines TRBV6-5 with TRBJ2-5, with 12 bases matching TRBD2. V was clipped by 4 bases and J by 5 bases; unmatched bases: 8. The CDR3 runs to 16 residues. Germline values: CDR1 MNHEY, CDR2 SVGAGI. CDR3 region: CASSSRASGGAETQYF. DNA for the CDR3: TGTGCCAGCAGTTCCCGTGCTAGCGGGGGGGCGGAGACCCAGTACTTC.

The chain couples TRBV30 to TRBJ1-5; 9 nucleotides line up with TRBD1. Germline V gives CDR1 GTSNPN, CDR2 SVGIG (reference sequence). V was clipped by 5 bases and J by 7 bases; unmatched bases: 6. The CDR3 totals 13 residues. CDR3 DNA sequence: TGTGCCTGGGGCGGACAGGGGCGGCAGCCCCAGCATTTT. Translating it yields CAWGGQGRQPQHF.

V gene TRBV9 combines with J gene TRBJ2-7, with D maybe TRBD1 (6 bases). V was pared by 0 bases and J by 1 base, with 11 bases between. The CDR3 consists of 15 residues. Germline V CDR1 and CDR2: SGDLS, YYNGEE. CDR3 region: CASSVGGTSSYEQYF. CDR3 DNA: TGTGCCAGCAGCGTAGGGGGGACATCTTCCTACGAGCAGTACTTC.

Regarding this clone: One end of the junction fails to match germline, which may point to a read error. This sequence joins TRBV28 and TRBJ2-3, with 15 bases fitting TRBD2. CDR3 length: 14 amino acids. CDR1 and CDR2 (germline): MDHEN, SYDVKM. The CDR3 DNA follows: TGTGCCAGCAGTAACCCGGGACTAGCGGGGGGACTACGTTTT. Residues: CASSNPGLAGGLRF. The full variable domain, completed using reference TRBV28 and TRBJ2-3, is DVKVTQSSRYLVKRTGEKVFLECVQDMDHENMFWYRQDPGLGLRLIYFSYDVKMKEKGDIPEGYSVSREKKERFSLILESASTNQTSMYLCASSNPGLAGGLRFGPGTRLTVL.

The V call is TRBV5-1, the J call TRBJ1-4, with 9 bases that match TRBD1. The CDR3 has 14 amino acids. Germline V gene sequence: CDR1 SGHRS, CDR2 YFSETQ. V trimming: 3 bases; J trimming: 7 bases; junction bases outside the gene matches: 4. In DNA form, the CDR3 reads TGCGCCAGCAGCTCCGGGACAGGGATTGAAAAACTGTTTTTT. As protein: CASSSGTGIEKLFF.

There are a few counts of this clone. CDR3 DNA: TGTGCCAGCAGTGAAGCGCGGGGACAGGGGGTTTACACTGAAGCTTTCTTT. Translating gives CASSEARGQGVYTEAFF. The rearrangement uses TRBV6-1 and TRBJ1-1; 11 bases align to TRBD1. The junction had 6 bases not matched to a gene; V was cut back by 0 bases and J by 3 bases. The CDR3 is 17 amino acids. Germline CDR1 is MNHNS and CDR2 is SASEGT.

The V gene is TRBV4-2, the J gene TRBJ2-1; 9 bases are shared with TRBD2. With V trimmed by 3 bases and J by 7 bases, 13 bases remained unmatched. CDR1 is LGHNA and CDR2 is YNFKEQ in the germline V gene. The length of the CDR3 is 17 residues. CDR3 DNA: TGTGCCAGCAGCCAGTGGGGTTCAGCGGGGGGCCGGAATGAGCAGTTCTTC. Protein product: CASSQWGSAGGRNEQFF.

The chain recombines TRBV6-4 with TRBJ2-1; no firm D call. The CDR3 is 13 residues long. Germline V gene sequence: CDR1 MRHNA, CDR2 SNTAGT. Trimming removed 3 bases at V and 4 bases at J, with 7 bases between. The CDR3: CASSDRLYNEQFF. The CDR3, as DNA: TGTGCCAGCAGTGATCGGCTTTACAATGAGCAGTTCTTC.

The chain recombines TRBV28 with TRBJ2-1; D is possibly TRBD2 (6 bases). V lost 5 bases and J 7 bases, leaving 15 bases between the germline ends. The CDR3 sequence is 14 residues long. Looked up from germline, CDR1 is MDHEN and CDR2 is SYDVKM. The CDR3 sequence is CASSPTGTPNEQFF. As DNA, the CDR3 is TGTGCCAGCAGTCCGACCGGGACTCCGAATGAGCAGTTCTTC.

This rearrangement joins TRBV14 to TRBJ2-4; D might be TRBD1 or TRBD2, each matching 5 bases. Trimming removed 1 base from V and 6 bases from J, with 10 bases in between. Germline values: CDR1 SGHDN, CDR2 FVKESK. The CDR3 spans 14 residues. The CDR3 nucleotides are TGTGCCAGCAGCCAAGCCGGGGCCCTAAACATTCAGTACTTC. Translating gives CASSQAGALNIQYF.

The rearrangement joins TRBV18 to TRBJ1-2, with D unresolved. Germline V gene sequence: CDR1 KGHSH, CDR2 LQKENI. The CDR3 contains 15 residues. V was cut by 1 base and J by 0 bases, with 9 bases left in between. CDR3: CASSPQGVTNYGYTF. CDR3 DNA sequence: TGTGCCAGCTCACCACAGGGCGTGACTAACTATGGCTACACCTTC.